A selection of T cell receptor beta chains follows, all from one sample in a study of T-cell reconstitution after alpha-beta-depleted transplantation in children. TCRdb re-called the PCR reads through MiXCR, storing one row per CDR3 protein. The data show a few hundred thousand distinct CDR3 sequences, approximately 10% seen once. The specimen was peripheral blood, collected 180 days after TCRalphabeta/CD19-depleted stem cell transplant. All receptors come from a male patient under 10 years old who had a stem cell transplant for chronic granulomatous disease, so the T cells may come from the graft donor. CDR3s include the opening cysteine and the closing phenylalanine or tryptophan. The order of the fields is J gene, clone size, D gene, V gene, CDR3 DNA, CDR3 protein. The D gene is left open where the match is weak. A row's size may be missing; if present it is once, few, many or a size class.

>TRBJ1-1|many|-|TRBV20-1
TGCAGTGCTAGGAATCGCCCGGAAGCTTTCTTT
CSARNRPEAFF
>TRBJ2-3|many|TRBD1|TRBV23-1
TGCGCCAGCAGTCAACCCGGGACAGGGAGCCGACCCGAAAGACCGAGTGGTGGGGATACGCAGTATTTT
CASSQPGTGSRPERPSGGDTQYF
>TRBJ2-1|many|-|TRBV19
TGTGCCAGTAGGAACAAGGGGCGCGTAGACAATGAGCAGTTCTTC
CASRNKGRVDNEQFF
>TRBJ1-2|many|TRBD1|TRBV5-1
TGCGCCAGCAGACCGGGACAGATTTATGGCTACACCTTC
CASRPGQIYGYTF
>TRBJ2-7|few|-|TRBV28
TGTGCCAGCAGCCAGGCCAGTTTCGAGCAGTACTTC
CASSQASFEQYF
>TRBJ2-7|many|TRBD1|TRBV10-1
TGCGCCAGCGGAGGGACAGGTGGGGCCTACGAGCAGTACTTC
CASGGTGGAYEQYF
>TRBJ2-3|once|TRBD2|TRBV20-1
TGCAGTGCCACGATCCTAGCGGAAAACACAGATACGCAGTATTTT
CSATILAENTDTQYF
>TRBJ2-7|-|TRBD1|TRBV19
TGTGCCAGTAGTACCATCCGGACAGGGGGCTACGAGCAGTACTTC
CASSTIRTGGYEQYF
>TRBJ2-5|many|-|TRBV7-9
TGTGCCAGCAGCGCCGGCGGTCTTTGGGAGACCCAGTACTTC
CASSAGGLWETQYF
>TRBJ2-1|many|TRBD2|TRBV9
TGTGCCAGCAGCCCCTCCGGGACTAGCGGATACAATGAGCAGTTCTTC
CASSPSGTSGYNEQFF
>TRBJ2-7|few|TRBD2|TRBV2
TGTGCCAGCTTGCCAAGCGGGAGGTACGAGCAGTACTTC
CASLPSGRYEQYF
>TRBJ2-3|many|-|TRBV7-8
TGTGCCAGCAGCAGAGGGATAATTCCTAGCACAGATACGCAGTATTTT
CASSRGIIPSTDTQYF
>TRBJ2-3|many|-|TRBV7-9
TGTGCCAGCAGCCCGACCATGGATACGCAGTATTTT
CASSPTMDTQYF
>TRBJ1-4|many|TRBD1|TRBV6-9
TGTGCCAGCAGTTATAAGTTCGGGACAGTAGAAAAACTGTTTTTT
CASSYKFGTVEKLFF
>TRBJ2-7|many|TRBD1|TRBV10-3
TGTGCCATCAGCGAGGACAGGTCCTCCTACGAGCAGTACTTC
CAISEDRSSYEQYF
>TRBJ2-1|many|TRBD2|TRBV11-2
TGTGCCAGCAGCGCGCTAGCGGGGGTCAATGAGCAGTTCTTC
CASSALAGVNEQFF
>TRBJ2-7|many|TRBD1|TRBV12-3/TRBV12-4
TGTGCCAGCAGACGGACAGGGACTCCCTACGAGCAGTACTTC
CASRRTGTPYEQYF
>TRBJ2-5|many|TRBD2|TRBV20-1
TGCAGTGCTTTCCTAGCGGGAGCTGAGACCCAGTACTTC
CSAFLAGAETQYF
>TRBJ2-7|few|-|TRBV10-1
TGCGCCAGCAGTGAGTCCCGGACGGAAGAGCAGTACTTC
CASSESRTEEQYF
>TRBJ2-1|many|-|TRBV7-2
TGTGCCAGCAGCTTAGAGTCCCTCCTAGCGCTCAATGAGCAGTTCTTC
CASSLESLLALNEQFF
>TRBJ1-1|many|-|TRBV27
TGTGCCAGCAGTTTCCATCAGGGTAATACTGAAGCTTTCTTT
CASSFHQGNTEAFF
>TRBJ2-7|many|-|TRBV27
TGTGCCACCCTGAGGGGGGGACAGCAGTACTTC
CATLRGGQQYF
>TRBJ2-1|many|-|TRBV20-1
TGCAGTGCTAGAGCGTGGCGGGACTACAATGAGCAGTTCTTC
CSARAWRDYNEQFF
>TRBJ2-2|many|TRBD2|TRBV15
TGTGCCACCAGCGGGTTTACTAGCGGGAAGAACACCGGGGAGCTGTTTTTT
CATSGFTSGKNTGELFF
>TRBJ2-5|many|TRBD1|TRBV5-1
TGCGCCAGCAGCTTGGATCGGACAGGGAAGACCCAGTACTTC
CASSLDRTGKTQYF
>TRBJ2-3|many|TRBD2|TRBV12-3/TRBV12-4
TGTGCCAGCACCTCAGCGGGGGAGTTCACAGATACGCAGTATTTT
CASTSAGEFTDTQYF
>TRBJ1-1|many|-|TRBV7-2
TGTGCCAGCTCGGGGGTTTTTAAGACTGAAGCTTTCTTT
CASSGVFKTEAFF
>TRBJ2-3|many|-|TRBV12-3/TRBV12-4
TGTGCCAGCAGTTCGTCGCCAGGGGAGTCGCAGTATTTT
CASSSSPGESQYF
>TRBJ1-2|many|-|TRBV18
TGTGCCAGCTCACCATATGACAGGTCCTACACCTTC
CASSPYDRSYTF
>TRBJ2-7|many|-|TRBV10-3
TGTGCCATCAGTTCCCCCTCCTACGAGCAGTACTTC
CAISSPSYEQYF
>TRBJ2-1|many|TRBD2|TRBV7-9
TGTGCCAGCAGACCCACTAGCGGGTATATTGATGAGCAGTTCTTC
CASRPTSGYIDEQFF
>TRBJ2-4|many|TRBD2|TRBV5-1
TGCGCCAGCAGTTGGACTAGCGGGCTAGCCAAAAACATTCAGTACTTC
CASSWTSGLAKNIQYF
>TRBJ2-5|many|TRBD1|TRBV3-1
TGTGCCAGCAGCGGGGACAGCTTATCGAGCACCCAAGAGACCCAGTACTTC
CASSGDSLSSTQETQYF
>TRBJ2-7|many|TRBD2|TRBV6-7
TGTGCCAGCAGTTACTCGAAACGGGGGGTTGAGCAGTACTTC
CASSYSKRGVEQYF
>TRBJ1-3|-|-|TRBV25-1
TGTGCCAGCAGTTACACCTCTGGAAACACCATATATTTT
CASSYTSGNTIYF
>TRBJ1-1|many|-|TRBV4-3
TGCGCCAGCAGCCAAGATGCCGGGAGGATGAACGAAGCTTTCTTT
CASSQDAGRMNEAFF
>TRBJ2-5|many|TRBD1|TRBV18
TGTGCCAGCTCATTCATGGACAGGGGGCTTTACCAAGAGACCCAGTACTTC
CASSFMDRGLYQETQYF
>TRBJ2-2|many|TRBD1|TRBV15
TGTGCCACCAGCAGAGGGACAGGGCCTAGCCTCGCCGGGGAGCTGTTTTTT
CATSRGTGPSLAGELFF